These T cell receptor beta chains were read from a single sample in a study of tumor-infiltrating lymphocytes in primary liver carcinoma. TCRdb used MiXCR to reprocess the multiplex PCR reads, holding one entry per CDR3 protein. Of some 40,000 distinct CDR3 sequences in the sample, 60% to 80% were seen once. The sequencing input was tumor-adjacent normal liver tissue. These TCRs come from a man aged 35 to 55 with primary liver carcinoma and hepatitis B virus infection. The CDR3 runs from the conserved cysteine through the conserved F or W. D genes are given only for firm matches. Clone size is not always given. Where it is, it says once, few, many or a class for expanded clones.

TRBJ2-2 | . | TRBV5-4 | TRBD2 | CASSLSGGPNGGLFF | TGTGCCAGCAGCTTGTCGGGAGGGCCCAACGGGGGGCTGTTTTTT
TRBJ2-7 | . | TRBV10-2 | TRBD2 | CASRGGLAGRSSYMQYF | TGCGCCAGCAGGGGGGGACTAGCGGGAAGGAGCTCCTACATGCAGTACTTC
TRBJ2-5 | . | TRBV7-6 | . | CASSRPEGTQYF | TGTGCCAGCAGCCGGCCTGAGGGGACCCAGTACTTC
TRBJ1-5 | . | TRBV7-8 | . | CASSPMLMRANRQPQHF | TGTGCCAGCAGCCCGATGTTGATGAGAGCCAACAGGCAGCCCCAGCATTTT
TRBJ2-6 | once | TRBV29-1 | . | CSVEETSQNTGANVQTF | TGCAGCGTTGAAGAGACCTCGCAGAATACTGGGGCCAACGTCCAGACTTTC
TRBJ2-1 | . | TRBV11-1 | TRBD2 | CDSSIGKTSGVSRYGNEQFF | TGTGACAGCAGCATAGGAAAGACTAGCGGGGTCTCACGGTACGGCAATGAGCAGTTCTTC
TRBJ2-5 | . | TRBV11-2 | . | CTSSPNSIQSTGRETQYF | TGTACCAGCAGCCCTAACTCAATCCAGAGTACTGGGCGGGAGACCCAGTACTTC
TRBJ1-4 | . | TRBV11-2 | . | CASSPGTWLNEKLFF | TGTGCCAGCAGCCCTGGGACATGGCTAAATGAAAAACTGTTTTTT
TRBJ1-1 | . | TRBV29-1 | . | CSAGTGSTEAFF | TGCAGTGCCGGGACGGGGAGCACTGAAGCTTTCTTT
TRBJ2-1 | . | TRBV11-2 | TRBD2 | CASNLLAGDNNGQFF | TGTGCCAGCAACCTTTTAGCGGGAGATAACAATGGGCAGTTCTTC
TRBJ2-7 | . | TRBV29-1 | TRBD2 | CSVESTLAGGEYF | TGTAGCGTTGAAAGCACCCTCGCGGGAGGGGAGTACTTC
TRBJ2-1 | . | TRBV11-2 | . | CVSGLSSMGHEQFF | TGTGTCAGCGGCTTGTCTAGCATGGGGCATGAGCAGTTCTTC
TRBJ2-7 | . | TRBV6-5 | . | CASTPGMGAYEQYF | TGTGCCAGCACCCCCGGGATGGGGGCCTACGAGCAGTACTTC
TRBJ2-5 | . | TRBV10-3 | . | CAISLWEVGETQYF | TGTGCCATTAGTCTCTGGGAGGTTGGAGAGACCCAGTACTTC
TRBJ2-1 | . | TRBV29-1 | TRBD2 | CSGGTSGVYNEQFF | TGCAGCGGAGGGACTAGCGGAGTCTACAATGAGCAGTTCTTC
TRBJ2-7 | . | TRBV11-2 | TRBD2 | CASSSLAGASLEQYF | TGTGCCAGCAGCTCGTTAGCGGGAGCGAGCCTCGAGCAGTACTTC
TRBJ2-3 | many | TRBV7-9 | . | CASSLAGNVDTQYF | TGTGCCAGCAGCTTAGCCGGGAACGTAGATACGCAGTATTTT
TRBJ2-7 | . | TRBV5-4 | . | CASSMGGTYEQHF | TGTGCCAGCAGCATGGGGGGTACCTACGAGCAACACTTC
TRBJ1-5 | . | TRBV28 | TRBD1 | CASTFDRGASNLPQHF | TGTGCCAGCACCTTTGACAGGGGGGCCTCCAATCTGCCCCAGCATTTT
TRBJ2-2 | medium-sized | TRBV11-1 | . | CASSPSGGAPGELFF | TGTGCCAGCAGCCCCTCGGGGGGCGCACCCGGGGAGCTGTTTTTT
TRBJ2-3 | . | TRBV29-1 | TRBD1 | CSVERTGGGTQYF | TGTAGCGTTGAACGGACAGGGGGAGGTACGCAGTATTTT
TRBJ2-5 | . | TRBV4-3 | . | CASSQYQVEEETQYF | TGTGCCAGCAGCCAATATCAAGTGGAGGAAGAGACCCAGTACTTC